Listed below are T cell receptor beta chains from one sample, sequenced in a study of T cell responses to AZD1222 COVID-19 vaccine. This table comes from immunoSEQ multiplex PCR, and its TCRdb copy is limited to in-frame clones, with some not included. The sample consists of about 270,000 clones, about 94% of them appearing once. The sequences come from peripheral blood, collected 28 days after the second AZD1222 dose. Receptors were obtained from an adult who received the AZD1222 COVID-19 vaccine. CDR3s include the opening cysteine and the closing phenylalanine or tryptophan. Each record gives: V gene, clone size, D gene, J gene, CDR3 protein, CDR3 DNA. The D gene is left open where the match is weak. Clone size appears in some rows only: once, few, many, or a class for an expanded clone.

v_call: TRBV13
clone_size: -
d_call: -
j_call: TRBJ1-6
cdr3_aa: CASSLGRDSPLHF
cdr3_nt: TGTGCCAGCAGCTTGGGTAGGGACTCACCCCTCCACTTT

v_call: TRBV18
clone_size: -
d_call: -
j_call: TRBJ1-5
cdr3_aa: CASSPARGNQPQHF
cdr3_nt: TGTGCCAGCTCACCAGCCAGGGGCAATCAGCCCCAGCATTTT

v_call: TRBV5-1
clone_size: -
d_call: -
j_call: TRBJ1-4
cdr3_aa: CASSFGTTNEKLFF
cdr3_nt: TGCGCCAGCAGCTTCGGGACAACTAATGAAAAACTGTTTTTT

v_call: TRBV5-4
clone_size: once
d_call: -
j_call: TRBJ2-3
cdr3_aa: CASRHRRDTDTQYF
cdr3_nt: TGTGCCAGCAGACATAGAAGGGACACAGATACGCAGTATTTT

v_call: TRBV19
clone_size: -
d_call: TRBD1
j_call: TRBJ1-6
cdr3_aa: CASRSGQGIGSPLHF
cdr3_nt: TGTGCCAGTAGAAGTGGACAGGGGATTGGTTCACCCCTCCACTTT

v_call: TRBV28
clone_size: once
d_call: -
j_call: TRBJ1-5
cdr3_aa: CATQGQDQPQHF
cdr3_nt: TGTGCCACCCAGGGTCAGGATCAGCCCCAGCATTTT

v_call: TRBV10-1
clone_size: -
d_call: TRBD2
j_call: TRBJ2-7
cdr3_aa: CASSESASPSGGPLKQYF
cdr3_nt: TGCGCCAGCAGTGAGTCAGCCAGTCCTAGCGGGGGGCCCTTGAAGCAGTACTTC

v_call: TRBV19
clone_size: -
d_call: -
j_call: TRBJ1-1
cdr3_aa: CASRNAPERPEAFF
cdr3_nt: TGTGCCAGTAGGAATGCCCCAGAGCGCCCCGAAGCTTTCTTT

v_call: TRBV19
clone_size: -
d_call: TRBD2
j_call: TRBJ2-7
cdr3_aa: CASSIRGLEYEQYF
cdr3_nt: TGTGCCAGTAGTATCAGGGGACTAGAGTACGAGCAGTACTTC

v_call: TRBV7-9
clone_size: -
d_call: -
j_call: TRBJ1-2
cdr3_aa: CASRPGGALYGYTF
cdr3_nt: TGTGCCAGCAGACCCGGGGGGGCGCTCTATGGCTACACCTTC

v_call: TRBV18
clone_size: -
d_call: TRBD1
j_call: TRBJ1-2
cdr3_aa: CASSPSVDRGGGYGYTF
cdr3_nt: TGTGCCAGCTCACCATCGGTTGACAGGGGCGGAGGCTATGGCTACACCTTC

v_call: TRBV5-4
clone_size: -
d_call: TRBD1
j_call: TRBJ1-2
cdr3_aa: CASSSRDRQTPYYGYTF
cdr3_nt: TGTGCCAGCAGCTCCCGGGACAGGCAAACCCCCTACTATGGCTACACCTTC

v_call: TRBV25-1
clone_size: -
d_call: -
j_call: TRBJ1-3
cdr3_aa: CASLGRGNTIYF
cdr3_nt: TGTGCCAGCTTAGGGCGGGGAAACACCATATATTTT

v_call: TRBV3-1/TRBV3-2
clone_size: once
d_call: -
j_call: TRBJ2-2
cdr3_aa: CASSPFSGDTGELFF
cdr3_nt: TGTGCCAGCAGCCCCTTTTCAGGGGACACCGGGGAGCTGTTTTTT

v_call: TRBV20-1
clone_size: -
d_call: TRBD2
j_call: TRBJ2-1
cdr3_aa: CSASSGLAGLNEQFF
cdr3_nt: TGCAGTGCTAGTTCGGGGCTAGCGGGATTAAATGAGCAGTTCTTC

v_call: TRBV28
clone_size: once
d_call: TRBD1
j_call: TRBJ1-3
cdr3_aa: CASSLLQGAAGNTIYF
cdr3_nt: TGTGCCAGCAGTTTATTACAGGGGGCAGCTGGAAACACCATATATTTT

v_call: TRBV28
clone_size: -
d_call: -
j_call: TRBJ2-7
cdr3_aa: CASSLAGLGSQYF
cdr3_nt: TGTGCCAGCAGTTTGGCCGGGTTGGGGTCGCAGTACTTC

v_call: TRBV28
clone_size: once
d_call: TRBD2
j_call: TRBJ2-7
cdr3_aa: CASSLILAAAYEQYF
cdr3_nt: TGTGCCAGCAGTCTTATCCTAGCGGCGGCCTACGAGCAGTACTTC

v_call: TRBV3-1/TRBV3-2
clone_size: once
d_call: TRBD2
j_call: TRBJ2-1
cdr3_aa: CASSHLAGGPNEQFF
cdr3_nt: TGTGCCAGCAGCCACCTAGCGGGGGGACCTAATGAGCAGTTCTTC

v_call: TRBV4-1
clone_size: -
d_call: -
j_call: TRBJ2-1
cdr3_aa: CASEDHYNEQFF
cdr3_nt: TGCGCCAGCGAGGACCATTACAATGAGCAGTTCTTC

v_call: TRBV27
clone_size: -
d_call: -
j_call: TRBJ2-7
cdr3_aa: CASSLSPGQTLYEQYF
cdr3_nt: TGTGCCAGCAGTTTATCCCCCGGACAGACGCTCTACGAGCAGTACTTC

v_call: TRBV30
clone_size: -
d_call: TRBD1
j_call: TRBJ1-5
cdr3_aa: CAWRTSGQGRLQPQHF
cdr3_nt: TGTGCCTGGAGGACATCGGGACAGGGGCGTTTGCAGCCCCAGCATTTT

v_call: TRBV10-3
clone_size: -
d_call: -
j_call: TRBJ1-1
cdr3_aa: CAISKEATEAFF
cdr3_nt: TGTGCCATCTCCAAGGAGGCCACTGAAGCTTTCTTT

v_call: TRBV11-2
clone_size: -
d_call: -
j_call: TRBJ2-3
cdr3_aa: CASSYDGRGDTQYF
cdr3_nt: TGTGCCAGCAGCTACGATGGGCGCGGGGATACGCAGTATTTT

v_call: TRBV6-5
clone_size: -
d_call: -
j_call: TRBJ1-5
cdr3_aa: CASSPGTGPQHF
cdr3_nt: TGTGCCAGCAGCCCCGGGACGGGGCCCCAGCATTTT

v_call: TRBV5-8
clone_size: -
d_call: -
j_call: TRBJ2-1
cdr3_aa: CASSSGPPYNEQFF
cdr3_nt: TGTGCCAGCAGCTCCGGACCACCTTACAATGAGCAGTTCTTC

v_call: TRBV4-2
clone_size: -
d_call: TRBD1
j_call: TRBJ2-4
cdr3_aa: CASSQNPGTGIAKNIQYF
cdr3_nt: TGTGCCAGCAGCCAAAATCCCGGGACAGGAATAGCCAAAAACATTCAGTACTTC

v_call: TRBV19
clone_size: once
d_call: -
j_call: TRBJ1-2
cdr3_aa: CASSITGLPENYGYTF
cdr3_nt: TGTGCCAGTAGTATTACAGGGTTACCTGAGAACTATGGCTACACCTTC

v_call: TRBV5-4
clone_size: -
d_call: TRBD1
j_call: TRBJ1-1
cdr3_aa: CASSGRDRGDPEAFF
cdr3_nt: TGTGCCAGCAGCGGACGGGACAGGGGGGACCCTGAAGCTTTCTTT

v_call: TRBV10-3
clone_size: -
d_call: TRBD2
j_call: TRBJ2-4
cdr3_aa: CAISESTSGLAKNIQYF
cdr3_nt: TGTGCCATCAGTGAGTCAACTAGCGGTTTAGCCAAAAACATTCAGTACTTC

v_call: TRBV11-3
clone_size: -
d_call: -
j_call: TRBJ2-3
cdr3_aa: CASSLGNSGPTDTQYF
cdr3_nt: TGTGCCAGCAGCTTAGGAAATAGCGGACCCACAGATACGCAGTATTTT

v_call: TRBV28
clone_size: -
d_call: -
j_call: TRBJ1-2
cdr3_aa: CASSLVVQEQGLGYTF
cdr3_nt: TGTGCCAGCAGTTTAGTAGTTCAGGAACAGGGTTTGGGCTACACCTTC

v_call: TRBV4-1
clone_size: -
d_call: TRBD1
j_call: TRBJ2-1
cdr3_aa: CASSQVGDRLNEQFF
cdr3_nt: TGCGCCAGCAGCCAAGTGGGGGACAGGCTCAATGAGCAGTTCTTC

v_call: TRBV18
clone_size: -
d_call: TRBD2
j_call: TRBJ2-3
cdr3_aa: CASSRSLAETDTQYF
cdr3_nt: TGTGCCAGCTCACGTTCACTAGCGGAGACAGATACGCAGTATTTT

v_call: TRBV2
clone_size: few
d_call: -
j_call: TRBJ2-1
cdr3_aa: CASSEGRQSQLRGQFF
cdr3_nt: TGTGCCAGCAGTGAGGGTCGACAGTCTCAACTTAGGGGGCAGTTCTTC

v_call: TRBV2
clone_size: -
d_call: TRBD1
j_call: TRBJ2-1
cdr3_aa: CATADRKRYNEQFF
cdr3_nt: TGTGCCACCGCGGACAGGAAACGTTACAATGAGCAGTTCTTC

v_call: TRBV19
clone_size: -
d_call: -
j_call: TRBJ1-5
cdr3_aa: CASSRDQGGNQPQHF
cdr3_nt: TGTGCCAGTAGTAGGGATCAGGGAGGCAATCAGCCCCAGCATTTT

v_call: TRBV9
clone_size: -
d_call: TRBD2
j_call: TRBJ2-5
cdr3_aa: CASTRAGGPETQYF
cdr3_nt: TGTGCCAGCACCCGGGCGGGAGGCCCCGAGACCCAGTACTTC

v_call: TRBV5-1
clone_size: -
d_call: TRBD1
j_call: TRBJ1-1
cdr3_aa: CASSSPGGMNTEAFF
cdr3_nt: TGCGCCAGCAGCTCCCCAGGGGGCATGAACACTGAAGCTTTCTTT

v_call: TRBV6-2/TRBV6-3
clone_size: once
d_call: -
j_call: TRBJ1-4
cdr3_aa: CASSYSKLEKLFF
cdr3_nt: TGTGCCAGCAGTTACTCGAAACTGGAAAAACTGTTTTTT

v_call: TRBV6-2/TRBV6-3
clone_size: -
d_call: -
j_call: TRBJ2-5
cdr3_aa: CASSYSEGEGETQYF
cdr3_nt: TGTGCCAGCAGTTACTCTGAGGGAGAGGGGGAGACCCAGTACTTC

v_call: TRBV28
clone_size: -
d_call: -
j_call: TRBJ1-2
cdr3_aa: CASSSRYYGYTF
cdr3_nt: TGTGCCAGCAGTTCCCGCTACTATGGCTACACCTTC

v_call: TRBV18
clone_size: few
d_call: -
j_call: TRBJ1-5
cdr3_aa: CASSLLDSNQPQHF
cdr3_nt: TGTGCCAGCTCACTTCTCGATAGCAATCAGCCCCAGCATTTT

v_call: TRBV5-5
clone_size: once
d_call: -
j_call: TRBJ2-1
cdr3_aa: CASSLSDDNEQFF
cdr3_nt: TGTGCCAGCAGCTTGTCCGACGACAATGAGCAGTTCTTC

v_call: TRBV6-1
clone_size: -
d_call: -
j_call: TRBJ2-1
cdr3_aa: CASSELGYEQFF
cdr3_nt: TGTGCCAGCAGTGAACTAGGATACGAGCAGTTCTTC